Below, 20 T cell receptor beta chains from the same sample are listed, as sequenced in a study of T cells after yellow fever vaccination. MiXCR, run by TCRdb on the 5' RACE reads, gives a single entry per CDR3 protein. The table has a few hundred thousand distinct CDR3 sequences, around 10% seen once. The specimen comprised PBMCs, sampled on the day of the first yellow fever vaccination. The receptors originated from a man aged 18 to 30 who received the YFV17D yellow fever vaccine.

The chain recombines TRBV7-3 with TRBJ2-3; 8 positions match TRBD2. The germline V gene encodes CDR1 SGHTA and CDR2 FQGTGA. V dropped 5 bases and J dropped 5; count of bases not matched to a gene: 12. This CDR3 region has 16 residues. DNA of the CDR3: TGTGCCAGCAGCGATACAATCGGGGGGGCAGGAGATACGCAGTATTTT. Amino acids: CASSDTIGGAGDTQYF.

This clonotype was counted between two and nine times. V and J are TRBV6-5 and TRBJ1-4, with TRBD1 matching over 8 bases. The CDR3 sequence is 14 residues long. V lost 0 bases and J lost 11; bases outside the gene matches: 5. Germline V gene data show CDR1 as MNHEY and CDR2 as SVGAGI. The CDR3 region is CASSYSTGAIKLFF. The DNA for the CDR3 is TGTGCCAGCAGTTACTCGACAGGGGCGATTAAACTGTTTTTT.

There are a few counts of this clonotype. The rearrangement joins TRBV27 to TRBJ2-1, with 9 nucleotides matching TRBD2. The CDR3 is 15 residues long. The germline V gene encodes CDR1 MNHEY and CDR2 SMNVEV (reference sequence). The trim removed 4 bases at V and 10 bases at J, leaving 11 bases unmatched. CDR3: CASSSSWAGGPEQFF. The CDR3 bases are TGTGCCAGCAGTTCGTCCTGGGCGGGGGGGCCCGAGCAGTTCTTC.

This chain joins TRBV6-2 or TRBV6-3 and TRBJ2-7; 11 nucleotides align to TRBD2. The CDR3 consists of 14 residues. Germline CDR1 reads MNHEY; CDR2 reads SVGEGT. Trimming at V came to 5 bases and at J to 2 bases, leaving 2 bases not matched to a gene. The CDR3 DNA sequence: TGTGCCAGCAGTCGACTAGCGGGGCCCTACGAGCAGTACTTC. It translates to CASSRLAGPYEQYF.

In this sample, this clonotype turned up a few times. The rearrangement joins TRBV12-3 or TRBV12-4 to TRBJ1-2; D is undetermined. The CDR3 runs to 11 residues. V lost 3 bases and J 4 bases, leaving 3 bases between the germline ends. For the CDR3, the DNA is TGTGCCAGCAGTTTCACCTATGGCTACACCTTC. Residues: CASSFTYGYTF.

This clonotype turned up a few times. The chain recombines TRBV6-2 or TRBV6-3 with TRBJ2-7; TRBD2 matches 11 bases. The J segment lost 4 bases and the V segment lost 7 bases, leaving 12 bases of the junction unmatched. The CDR3 totals 16 residues. Per the germline V gene, CDR1 is MNHEY and CDR2 is SVGEGT. The chain's CDR3 is CASKRRRTSGFYEQYF. CDR3 coding DNA: TGTGCCAGCAAGAGAAGGCGGACTAGCGGGTTTTACGAGCAGTACTTC.

This clonotype was detected only a few times. The chain uses TRBV5-4 and TRBJ1-2; tentative D call: TRBD1 (6 bases). This CDR3 region has 14 residues. The V and J ends lost 0 bases and 4 bases respectively, with 10 bases between them. Germline assignment: CDR1 SGHNT and CDR2 YYREEE (reference sequence). The CDR3 region has the DNA TGTGCCAGCAGCTTGGGGGAAGGGGGCTATGGCTACACCTTC. It yields the protein CASSLGEGGYGYTF.

This clonotype turned up a few times. V and J are TRBV12-3 or TRBV12-4 and TRBJ2-1, with TRBD2 matching 9 bases. The CDR3 totals 14 residues. V dropped 6 bases and J dropped 9; count of bases not matched to a gene: 9. The CDR3 is CASSPSGGNSEQFF. The CDR3 DNA follows: TGTGCCAGCAGCCCAAGCGGGGGGAACAGTGAGCAGTTCTTC.

The rearrangement uses TRBV5-5 and TRBJ2-5; TRBD1 matches 7 bases. Germline CDR1 and CDR2: SGHKS and YYEKEE (reference sequence). V dropped 1 base and J dropped 5; count of bases not matched to a gene: 8. CDR3 length: 15 residues. DNA for the CDR3: TGTGCCAGCAGCTTGTTTCGACAGGGTGGGGAGACCCAGTACTTC. It translates to CASSLFRQGGETQYF.

Many counts were recorded for this clonotype. The chain combines TRBV7-9 with TRBJ2-3, with TRBD2 matching over 8 bases. The CDR3 spans 15 residues. CDR1 is SEHNR, CDR2 FQNEAQ, per germline (reference sequence). Unmatched junction bases numbered 0, after V lost 0 bases and J lost 1 base. Written as DNA, the CDR3 is TGTGCCAGCAGCTTAGCTAGCGGGGGCACAGATACGCAGTATTTT. Encoded protein: CASSLASGGTDTQYF.

This clonotype was counted between two and nine times. J is TRBJ2-1 and V is TRBV7-9; D gene uncertain. The V end was cut by 3 bases, the J end by 0 bases, with 9 bases between. Germline V gene data show CDR1 as SEHNR and CDR2 as FQNEAQ (reference sequence). The CDR3 is 15 residues long. The CDR3 coding sequence is TGTGCCAGCAGCTTCGGAGAGAACTCCTACAATGAGCAGTTCTTC. Amino acids: CASSFGENSYNEQFF.

This clonotype has only a few counts. V gene TRBV4-1 combines with J gene TRBJ2-1, with no clear D. CDR3 length: 15 amino acids. V lost 0 bases, J lost 7 bases, and 13 bases lay in between. Germline V gene lookup returns CDR1 MGHRA and CDR2 YSYEKL. Written as DNA, the CDR3 is TGCGCCAGCAGCCAAGAGGCTCATGCGACTAATGAGCAGTTCTTC. It is translated as CASSQEAHATNEQFF.

This clonotype was counted at least ten times. The V gene is TRBV15, the J gene TRBJ2-5; 8 bases line up with TRBD2. Germline-derived CDR1 and CDR2 are LNHNV and YYDKDF (reference sequence). The CDR3 is 14 amino acids. V shed 0 bases and J 4 bases; nucleotides not matched to a gene: 1. CDR3 amino acids: CATSRDRGGETQYF. In DNA form, the CDR3 reads TGTGCCACCAGCAGAGATCGGGGGGGAGAGACCCAGTACTTC.

The gene calls are TRBV27 and TRBJ2-5; D unclear. The V gene lost 4 bases and the J gene lost 4 bases, with 7 bases spanning the gap. CDR1 and CDR2 from the germline V gene are MNHEY and SMNVEV (reference sequence). This CDR3 region has 12 residues. The CDR3 DNA reads as TGTGCCAGCAGTTCGCTGACAGAGACCCAGTACTTC. This encodes CASSSLTETQYF.

The chain links TRBV15 to TRBJ2-5; 10 bases are a match to TRBD1. The CDR3 runs to 18 residues. Germline assignment: CDR1 LNHNV and CDR2 YYDKDF (reference sequence). V was pared by 2 bases and J by 3 bases, with 12 bases of the junction left unmatched. CDR3 sequence: CATSRQHDPGQGKETQYF. CDR3 coding DNA: TGTGCCACCAGCAGACAACACGATCCGGGACAGGGGAAAGAGACCCAGTACTTC.

V gene TRBV10-1 combines with J gene TRBJ1-2; no firm D call. Deletions cut 2 bases from V and 3 bases from J, with 7 bases between. The germline V gene has CDR1 WNHNN and CDR2 SYGVQD (reference sequence). The length of the CDR3 is 13 residues. CDR3 bases: TGCGCCAGCAGTGAGGGGCAAGACTATGGCTACACCTTC. It codes for CASSEGQDYGYTF.

There are a few counts of this clonotype. The chain combines TRBV18 with TRBJ1-2; 9 bases fit TRBD1. From germline, CDR1 is KGHSH and CDR2 LQKENI. The CDR3 length is 17 residues. V was clipped by 0 bases and J by 1 base; unmatched bases: 6. The CDR3 DNA reads as TGTGCCAGCTCACCACCTGGACAGGGGCGAGTTAACTATGGCTACACCTTC. It translates to CASSPPGQGRVNYGYTF.

The sample holds a few counts of this clonotype. CDR3 region: CASTLTGGLTEAFF. In DNA form, the CDR3 reads TGTGCCAGTACTCTAACCGGGGGTCTCACTGAAGCTTTCTTT. V usage is TRBV19 and J usage is TRBJ1-1, with D possibly being TRBD1 (5 bases). The CDR3 extends over 14 amino acids. Trimming took off 7 bases at V and 4 bases at J, with 16 bases between the two ends. In germline, CDR1 is LNHDA, CDR2 SQIVND (reference sequence).

This clonotype was seen repeatedly, ten times or more. A junction boundary mismatches the germline segment, possibly from a read error. This chain joins TRBV20-1 and TRBJ1-2, with D hard to call. CDR1 is DFQATT and CDR2 is SNEGSKA in the germline V gene (reference sequence). This CDR3 has 12 residues. CDR3 residues: CSARVLSGAAFF. The CDR3 DNA is TGCAGTGCTAGAGTACTCTCGGGCGCCGCATTCTTC.

This chain uses TRBV7-2 with TRBJ2-6; TRBD2 is a possible D gene (5 bases). The germline V gene has CDR1 SGHTA and CDR2 FQGNSA. V was clipped by 2 bases and J by 0 bases, with 8 bases between them. The CDR3 runs 16 residues. This CDR3 is CASSLRGGSGANVLTF. In DNA form, the CDR3 reads TGTGCCAGCAGCTTACGCGGAGGCTCTGGGGCCAACGTCCTGACTTTC. Supplemented by reference TRBV7-2 and TRBJ2-6, the full variable domain reads GAGVSQSPSNKVTEKGKDVELRCDPISGHTALYWYRQSLGQGLEFLIYFQGNSAPDKSGLPSDRFSAERTGGSVSTLTIQRTQQEDSAVYLCASSLRGGSGANVLTFGAGSRLTVL.